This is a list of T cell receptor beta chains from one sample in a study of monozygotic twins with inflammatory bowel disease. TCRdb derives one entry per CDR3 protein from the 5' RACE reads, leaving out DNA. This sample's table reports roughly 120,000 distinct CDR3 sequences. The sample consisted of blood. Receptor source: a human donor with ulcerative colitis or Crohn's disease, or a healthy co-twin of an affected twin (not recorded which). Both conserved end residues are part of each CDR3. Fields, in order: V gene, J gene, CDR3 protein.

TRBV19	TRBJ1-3	CASNQAAGNTIYF
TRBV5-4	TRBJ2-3	CASSWGSGGGDTQYF
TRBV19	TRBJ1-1	CASSMGQLNTEAFF
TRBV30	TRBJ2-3	CAWSARDGSSTDTQYF
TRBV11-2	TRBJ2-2	CASSLDLFRTRTIGELFF
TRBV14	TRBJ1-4	CASSQEVGRTGFEKLFF
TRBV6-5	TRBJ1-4	CASSYWAGENEKLFF
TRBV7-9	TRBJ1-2	CASSIQGAQGYGYTF
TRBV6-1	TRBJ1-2	CASSPERGQYGYTF
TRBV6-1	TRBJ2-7	CASSETRSSYEQYF
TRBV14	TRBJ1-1	CASSPTLTRGPDTEAFF
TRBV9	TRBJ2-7	CASSIDDYSGTAAYEQYF
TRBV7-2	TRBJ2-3	CASSPPGAGSTDTQYF
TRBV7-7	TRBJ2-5	CASSYLGAEETQYF
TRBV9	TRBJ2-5	CASSAMGGQETQYF
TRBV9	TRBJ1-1	CASSALAGGDTEAFF
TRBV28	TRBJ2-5	CASRPISTPGDQETQYF
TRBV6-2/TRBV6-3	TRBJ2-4	CASSSPRDRVHF
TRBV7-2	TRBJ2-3	CASSLVSAGGQMYTQYF
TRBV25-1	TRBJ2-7	CASSPRTDTYEQYF
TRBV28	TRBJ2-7	CASSGDYYEQYF
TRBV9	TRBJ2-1	CASSVGLAFSSEQFF
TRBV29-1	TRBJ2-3	CSVEDLGGEAWNTQYF
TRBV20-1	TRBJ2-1	CSAIPIPAGNRDNEQFF
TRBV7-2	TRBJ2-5	CASSLGTGYQETQYF
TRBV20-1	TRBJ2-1	CSAREGILAGVFNEQFF
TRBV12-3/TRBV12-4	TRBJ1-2	CASSLVQGNYGYTF
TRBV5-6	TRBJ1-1	CASSLTLLGAYTEAFF
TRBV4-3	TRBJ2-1	CASSPYQDGLMNEQFF
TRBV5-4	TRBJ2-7	CASSREGGYEQYF
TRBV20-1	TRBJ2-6	CSARDYSWEYSGANVLTF
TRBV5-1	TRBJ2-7	CASSPTVRTYEQYF
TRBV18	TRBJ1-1	CASSPAVTVNTEAFF
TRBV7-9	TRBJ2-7	CASSLSPQGSNHEQYF
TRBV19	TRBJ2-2	CASSIMTDTGELFF
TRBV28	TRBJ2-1	CASKTPVGEQFF
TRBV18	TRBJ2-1	CASSPGIAAYNEQFF
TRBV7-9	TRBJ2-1	CASSPGTSGIENEQFF
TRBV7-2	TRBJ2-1	CASSREGLAGYNEQFF
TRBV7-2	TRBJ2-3	CASSLYSGSDDTQYF
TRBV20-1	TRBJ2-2	CSATGGQGGSGELFF
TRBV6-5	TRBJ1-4	CASSYSRTGYNEKLFF
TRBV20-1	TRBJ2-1	CSARDSRHNEQFF
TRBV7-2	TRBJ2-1	CASRLGILLNNEQFF
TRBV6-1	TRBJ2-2	CASSPRDRASGELFF
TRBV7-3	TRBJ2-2	CASSPPGLGGELFF
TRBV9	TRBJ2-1	CASSVGSSGGIAYNEQFF
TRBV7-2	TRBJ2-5	CASTKTGTLGETQYF